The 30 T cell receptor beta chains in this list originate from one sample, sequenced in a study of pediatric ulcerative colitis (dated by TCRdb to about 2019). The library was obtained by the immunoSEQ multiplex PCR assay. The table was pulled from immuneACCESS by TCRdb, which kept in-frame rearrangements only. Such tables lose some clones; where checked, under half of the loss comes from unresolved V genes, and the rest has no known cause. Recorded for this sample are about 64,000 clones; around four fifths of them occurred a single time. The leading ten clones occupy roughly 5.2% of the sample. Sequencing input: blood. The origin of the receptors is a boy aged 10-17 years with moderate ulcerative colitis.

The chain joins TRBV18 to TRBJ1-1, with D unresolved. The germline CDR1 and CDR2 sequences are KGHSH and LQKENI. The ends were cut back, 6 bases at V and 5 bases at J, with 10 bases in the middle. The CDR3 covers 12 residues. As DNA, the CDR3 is TGTGCCAGCTCCCCCCGAACGACTGAAGCTTTCTTT. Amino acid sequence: CASSPRTTEAFF.

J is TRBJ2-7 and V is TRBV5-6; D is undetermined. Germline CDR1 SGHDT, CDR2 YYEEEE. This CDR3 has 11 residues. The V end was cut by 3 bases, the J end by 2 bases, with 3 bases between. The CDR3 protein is CASSSTYEQYF. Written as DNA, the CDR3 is TGTGCCAGCAGCTCCACCTACGAGCAGTACTTC.

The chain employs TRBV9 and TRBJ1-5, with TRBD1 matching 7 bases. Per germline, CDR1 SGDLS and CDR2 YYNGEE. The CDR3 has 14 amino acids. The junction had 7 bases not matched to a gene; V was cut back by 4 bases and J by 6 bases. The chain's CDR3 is CASSTDRAGQPQHF. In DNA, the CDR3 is TGTGCCAGCAGCACCGACAGGGCGGGTCAGCCCCAGCATTTT.

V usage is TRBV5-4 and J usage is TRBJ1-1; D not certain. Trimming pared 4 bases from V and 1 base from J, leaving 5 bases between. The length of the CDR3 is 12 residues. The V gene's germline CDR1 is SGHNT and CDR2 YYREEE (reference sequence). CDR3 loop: CASSTQNTEAFF. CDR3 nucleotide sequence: TGTGCCAGCAGCACTCAGAACACTGAAGCTTTCTTT.

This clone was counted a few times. The chain's CDR3 is CASSVAPSPVSSSYNSPLHF. DNA for the CDR3: TGTGCCAGCAGCGTAGCACCCAGCCCTGTTTCAAGCTCCTATAATTCACCCCTCCACTTT. This chain uses TRBV9 with TRBJ1-6; D remains unclear. The CDR3 is made up of 20 amino acids. V was cut by 0 bases and J by 0 bases, with 19 bases left in between. The V gene's germline CDR1 is SGDLS and CDR2 YYNGEE.

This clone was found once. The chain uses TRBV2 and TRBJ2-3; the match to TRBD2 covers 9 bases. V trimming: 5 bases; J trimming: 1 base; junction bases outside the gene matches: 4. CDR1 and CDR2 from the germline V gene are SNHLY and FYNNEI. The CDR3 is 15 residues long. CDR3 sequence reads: CASSLTSGGTDTQYF. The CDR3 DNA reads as TGTGCCAGCAGTCTGACTAGCGGAGGCACAGATACGCAGTATTTT.

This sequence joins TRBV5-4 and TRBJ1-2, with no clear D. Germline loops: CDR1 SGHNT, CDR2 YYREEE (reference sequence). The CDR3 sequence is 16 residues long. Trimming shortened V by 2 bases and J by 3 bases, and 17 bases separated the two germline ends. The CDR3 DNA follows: TGTGCCAGCAGCTTACTATTGCGAGTGCGGGACTATGGCTACACCTTC. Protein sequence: CASSLLLRVRDYGYTF.

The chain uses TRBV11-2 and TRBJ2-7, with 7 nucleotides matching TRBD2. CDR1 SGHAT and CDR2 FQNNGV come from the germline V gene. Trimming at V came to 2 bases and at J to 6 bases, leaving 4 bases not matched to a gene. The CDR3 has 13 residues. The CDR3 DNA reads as TGTGCCAGCAGCTTATCGAGCGGGGCCGAGCAGTACTTC. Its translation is CASSLSSGAEQYF. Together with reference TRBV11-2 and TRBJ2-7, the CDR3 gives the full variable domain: EAGVAQSPRYKIIEKRQSVAFWCNPISGHATLYWYQQILGQGPKLLIQFQNNGVVDDSQLPKDRFSAERLKGVDSTLKIQPAKLEDSAVYLCASSLSSGAEQYFGPGTRLTVT.

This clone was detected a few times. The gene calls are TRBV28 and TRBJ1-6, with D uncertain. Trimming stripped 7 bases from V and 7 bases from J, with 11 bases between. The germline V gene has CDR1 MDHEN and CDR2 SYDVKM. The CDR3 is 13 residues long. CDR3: CASTGEPNSPLHF. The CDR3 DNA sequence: TGTGCCAGCACCGGGGAACCGAATTCACCCCTCCACTTT.

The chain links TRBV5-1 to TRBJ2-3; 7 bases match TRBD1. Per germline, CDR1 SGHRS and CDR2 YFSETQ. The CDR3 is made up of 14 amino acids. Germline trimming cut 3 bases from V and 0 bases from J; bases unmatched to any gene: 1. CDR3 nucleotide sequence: TGCGCCAGCAGCTGGGACAGTAGCACAGATACGCAGTATTTT. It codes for CASSWDSSTDTQYF.

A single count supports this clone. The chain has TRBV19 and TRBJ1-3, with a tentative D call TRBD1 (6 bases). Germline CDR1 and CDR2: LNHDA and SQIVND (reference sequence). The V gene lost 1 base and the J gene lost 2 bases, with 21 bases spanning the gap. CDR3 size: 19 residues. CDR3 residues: CASSIGGGRRLQTGNTIYF. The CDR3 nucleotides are TGTGCCAGTAGTATAGGAGGGGGGCGACGACTACAAACTGGAAACACCATATATTTT.

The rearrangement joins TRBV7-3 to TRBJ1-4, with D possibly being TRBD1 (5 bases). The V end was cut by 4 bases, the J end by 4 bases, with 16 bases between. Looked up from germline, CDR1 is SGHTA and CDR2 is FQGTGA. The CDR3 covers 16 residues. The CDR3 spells CASSSQGGANNEKLFF. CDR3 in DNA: TGTGCCAGCAGCTCGCAAGGAGGGGCTAATAATGAAAAACTGTTTTTT.

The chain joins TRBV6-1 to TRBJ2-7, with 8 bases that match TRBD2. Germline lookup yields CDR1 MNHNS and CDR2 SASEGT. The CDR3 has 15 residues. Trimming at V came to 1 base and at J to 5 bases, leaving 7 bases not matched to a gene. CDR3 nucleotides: TGTGCCAGCAGTGAAGAGGCGGGAGGCGGAGACGAGCAGTACTTC. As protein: CASSEEAGGGDEQYF.

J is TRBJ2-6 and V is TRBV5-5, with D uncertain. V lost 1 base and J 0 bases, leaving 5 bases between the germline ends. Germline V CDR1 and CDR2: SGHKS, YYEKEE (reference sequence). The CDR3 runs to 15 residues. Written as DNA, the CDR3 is TGTGCCAGCAGCTTGCATGGCTCTGGGGCCAACGTCCTGACTTTC. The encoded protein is CASSLHGSGANVLTF.

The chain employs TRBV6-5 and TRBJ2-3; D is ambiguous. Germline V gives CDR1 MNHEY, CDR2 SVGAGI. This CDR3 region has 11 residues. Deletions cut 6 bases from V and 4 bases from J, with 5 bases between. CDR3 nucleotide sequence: TGTGCCAGCAGAAAGTCAGATACGCAGTATTTT. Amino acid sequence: CASRKSDTQYF.

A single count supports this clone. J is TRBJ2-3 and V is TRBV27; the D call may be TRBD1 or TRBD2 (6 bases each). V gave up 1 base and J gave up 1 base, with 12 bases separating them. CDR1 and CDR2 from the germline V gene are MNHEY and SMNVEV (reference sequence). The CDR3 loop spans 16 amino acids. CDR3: CASSLFGGRGTDTQYF. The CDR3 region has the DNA TGTGCCAGCAGTTTATTTGGGGGGCGGGGCACAGATACGCAGTATTTT.

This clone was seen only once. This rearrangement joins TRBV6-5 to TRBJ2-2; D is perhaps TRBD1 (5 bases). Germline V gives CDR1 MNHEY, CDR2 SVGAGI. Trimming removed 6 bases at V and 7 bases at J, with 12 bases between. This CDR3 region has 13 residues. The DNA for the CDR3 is TGTGCCAGCAGGGCAGGGCGAAACGGGGAGCTGTTTTTT. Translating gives CASRAGRNGELFF.

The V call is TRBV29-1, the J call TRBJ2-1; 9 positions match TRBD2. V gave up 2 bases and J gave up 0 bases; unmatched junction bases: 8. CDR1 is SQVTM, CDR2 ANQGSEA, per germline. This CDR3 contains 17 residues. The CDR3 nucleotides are TGCAGCGTTGAAACCGCGAGCGGGGGGTTCTCCTACAATGAGCAGTTCTTC. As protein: CSVETASGGFSYNEQFF.

In DNA, the CDR3 is TGTGCCAGCAGTGAAAATATCAGGGGCTGGGAAAAACTGTTTTTT. Translation gives CASSENIRGWEKLFF. The chain uses TRBV2 and TRBJ1-4; possible D gene TRBD1, 6 bases. This CDR3 spans 15 amino acids. Germline V gene lookup returns CDR1 SNHLY and CDR2 FYNNEI. Deletions cut 2 bases from V and 8 bases from J, with 15 bases between.

Here the CDR3 DNA reads TGTGCCAGCAGCTTAGGGGAGACAGGGATACGTTCACCCCTCCACTTT. It codes for CASSLGETGIRSPLHF. The rearrangement links TRBV7-6 to TRBJ1-6; 7 bases are shared with TRBD1. This CDR3 is 16 amino acids long. Germline lookup yields CDR1 SGHVS and CDR2 FNYEAQ. V shed 1 base, J shed 9 bases, and the junction held 9 bases outside the gene matches. The full variable domain, in which reference TRBV7-6 and TRBJ1-6 provide the parts outside the CDR3, is GAGVSQSPRYKVTKRGQDVALRCDPISGHVSLYWYRQALGQGPEFLTYFNYEAQQDKSGLPNDRFSAERPEGSISTLTIQRTEQRDSAMYRCASSLGETGIRSPLHFGNGTRLTVT.

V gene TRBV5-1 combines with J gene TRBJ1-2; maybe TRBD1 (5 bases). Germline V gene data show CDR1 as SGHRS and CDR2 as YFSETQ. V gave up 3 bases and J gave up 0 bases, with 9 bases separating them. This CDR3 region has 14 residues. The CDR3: CASSSGITNYGYTF. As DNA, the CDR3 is TGCGCCAGCAGCTCAGGGATCACTAACTATGGCTACACCTTC.

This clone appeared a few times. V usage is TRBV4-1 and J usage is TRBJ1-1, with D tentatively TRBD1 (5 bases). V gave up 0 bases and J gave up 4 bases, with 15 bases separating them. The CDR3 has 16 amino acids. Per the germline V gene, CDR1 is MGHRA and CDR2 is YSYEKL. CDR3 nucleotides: TGCGCCAGCAGCCAAGATATTTTTGGCAGGGCCACTGAAGCTTTCTTT. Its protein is CASSQDIFGRATEAFF.

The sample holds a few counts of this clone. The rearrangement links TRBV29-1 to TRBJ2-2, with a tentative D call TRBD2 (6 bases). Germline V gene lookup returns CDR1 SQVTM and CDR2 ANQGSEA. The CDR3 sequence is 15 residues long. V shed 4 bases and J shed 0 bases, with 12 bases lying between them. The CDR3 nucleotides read TGCAGCGTTGTGATCGGGAGTACGAACACCGGGGAGCTGTTTTTT. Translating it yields CSVVIGSTNTGELFF.

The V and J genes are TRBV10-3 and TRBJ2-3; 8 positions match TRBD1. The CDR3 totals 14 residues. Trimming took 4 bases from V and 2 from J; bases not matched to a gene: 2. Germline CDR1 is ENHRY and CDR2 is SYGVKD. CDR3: CAISGTGITDTQYF. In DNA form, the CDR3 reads TGTGCCATCAGTGGGACAGGGATCACAGATACGCAGTATTTT.

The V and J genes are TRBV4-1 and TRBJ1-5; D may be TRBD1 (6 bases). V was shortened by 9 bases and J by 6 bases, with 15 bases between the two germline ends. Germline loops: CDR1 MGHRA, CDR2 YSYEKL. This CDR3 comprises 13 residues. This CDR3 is CASRAGAGQPQHF. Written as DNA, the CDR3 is TGCGCCAGTAGAGCGGGGGCCGGTCAGCCCCAGCATTTT.

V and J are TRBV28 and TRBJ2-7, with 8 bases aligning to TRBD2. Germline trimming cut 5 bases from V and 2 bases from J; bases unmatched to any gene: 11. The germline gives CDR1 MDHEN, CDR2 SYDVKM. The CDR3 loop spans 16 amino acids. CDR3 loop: CASSGSGAGAAYEQYF. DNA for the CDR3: TGTGCCAGCAGTGGGTCAGGAGCGGGGGCCGCCTACGAGCAGTACTTC.

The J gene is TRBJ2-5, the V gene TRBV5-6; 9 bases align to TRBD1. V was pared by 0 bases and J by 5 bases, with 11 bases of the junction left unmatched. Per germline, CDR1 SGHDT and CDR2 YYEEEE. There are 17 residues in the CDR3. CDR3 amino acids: CASSLGQGVIFLETQYF. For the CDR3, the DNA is TGTGCCAGCAGCTTGGGACAGGGGGTTATCTTCCTGGAGACCCAGTACTTC.

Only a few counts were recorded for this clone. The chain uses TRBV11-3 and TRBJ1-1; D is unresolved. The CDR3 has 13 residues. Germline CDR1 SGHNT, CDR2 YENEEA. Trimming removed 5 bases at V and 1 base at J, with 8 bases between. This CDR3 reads CASSADSNTEAFF. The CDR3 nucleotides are TGTGCCAGCAGCGCGGACTCGAACACTGAAGCTTTCTTT.

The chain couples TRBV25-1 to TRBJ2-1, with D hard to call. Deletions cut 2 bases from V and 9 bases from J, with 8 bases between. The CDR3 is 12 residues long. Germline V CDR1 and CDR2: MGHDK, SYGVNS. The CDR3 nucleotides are TGTGCCAGCAGTGAAGTGACTCGTGAGCAGTTCTTC. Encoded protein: CASSEVTREQFF.

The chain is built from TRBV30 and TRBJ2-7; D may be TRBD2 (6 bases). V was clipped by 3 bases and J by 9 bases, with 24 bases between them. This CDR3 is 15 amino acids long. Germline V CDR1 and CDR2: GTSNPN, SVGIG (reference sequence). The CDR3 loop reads CAWSQRASTLGGQYF. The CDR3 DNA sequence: TGTGCCTGGAGCCAGAGGGCCTCTACCCTCGGGGGGCAGTACTTC.